One and the same sample provided the 8 T cell receptor beta chains below, sequenced in a study of brain T cells in children with intractable seizures. The data were produced by immunoSEQ multiplex PCR, yet TCRdb's version contains in-frame clones alone and is incomplete. The table lists hundreds of thousands of clones, 93% of them singletons. Time point: blood from clinic visit 5 months post-surgery; TSC patient then seizure free. Source: peripheral blood, taken 5 to 6 months after surgery. The receptors derive from a boy in the first two years of life with tuberous sclerosis and intractable seizures.

The V call is TRBV2, the J call TRBJ1-5, with D tentatively TRBD1 (6 bases). With 4 bases removed from V and 4 bases from J, the gap between germline ends came to 14 bases. Germline CDR1 SNHLY, CDR2 FYNNEI. The CDR3 sequence is 15 residues long. CDR3 residues: CASSVLLGGNQPQHF. The DNA for the CDR3 is TGTGCCAGCAGTGTGTTATTAGGGGGAAATCAGCCCCAGCATTTT.

V and J are TRBV2 and TRBJ2-3, with 15 bases aligning to TRBD2. This CDR3 has 16 amino acids. V was clipped by 6 bases and J by 6 bases; unmatched bases: 7. Germline V gene lookup returns CDR1 SNHLY and CDR2 FYNNEI. The CDR3 DNA reads TGTGCCAGCAGGGACAGGACTAGCGGGGGGGCCGATACGCAGTATTTT. The encoded protein is CASRDRTSGGADTQYF.

This clone was seen a few times. The rearrangement links TRBV18 to TRBJ2-7; tentatively, D is TRBD1 or TRBD2 (6 bases each). Looked up from germline, CDR1 is KGHSH and CDR2 is LQKENI. V lost 0 bases, J lost 5 bases, and 14 bases lay in between. This CDR3 spans 15 amino acids. CDR3 amino acids: CASSPPRGGLDEQYF. In DNA, the CDR3 is TGTGCCAGCTCACCACCAAGAGGGGGGTTAGACGAGCAGTACTTC.

The chain is built from TRBV7-2 and TRBJ2-1; a possible D gene is TRBD2 (5 bases). Germline CDR1 and CDR2: SGHTA and FQGNSA. The length of the CDR3 is 16 residues. V lost 2 bases, J lost 0 bases, and 11 bases lay in between. DNA of the CDR3: TGTGCCAGCAGCTTATATTCGGGAAGCTCCTACAATGAGCAGTTCTTC. This codes for CASSLYSGSSYNEQFF.

The J gene is TRBJ1-5, the V gene TRBV5-1, with 8 nucleotides matching TRBD1. V shed 5 bases and J 2 bases; nucleotides not matched to a gene: 15. Germline lookup yields CDR1 SGHRS and CDR2 YFSETQ. CDR3 size: 18 residues. The CDR3 coding sequence is TGCGCCAGCAGGTTCCTATACCTGACAGGGGAGGGCAATCAGCCCCAGCATTTT. Residues: CASRFLYLTGEGNQPQHF.

The J gene is TRBJ2-7, the V gene TRBV13; possibly TRBD1 or TRBD2 for D (5 bases each). This CDR3 is 11 amino acids long. Germline CDR1 and CDR2: PRHDT and FYEKMQ (reference sequence). V was shortened by 5 bases and J by 9 bases, with 11 bases between the two germline ends. This chain's CDR3 is CASSEGHGQYF. CDR3 coding DNA: TGTGCCAGCAGCGAGGGGCACGGGCAGTACTTC.

The rearrangement uses TRBV29-1 and TRBJ2-7; D is perhaps TRBD1 or TRBD2 (5 bases each). Germline V lookup: CDR1 SQVTM, CDR2 ANQGSEA. The ends were cut back, 7 bases at V and 3 bases at J, with 10 bases in the middle. This CDR3 is 11 amino acids long. The CDR3 DNA reads as TGCAGCGCGGGGCGTAACTACGAGCAGTACTTC. Its protein product is CSAGRNYEQYF.

This rearrangement joins TRBV15 to TRBJ1-5; D gene uncertain. CDR1 is LNHNV and CDR2 is YYDKDF in the germline V gene (reference sequence). Trimming shortened V by 0 bases and J by 7 bases, and 16 bases separated the two germline ends. The CDR3 runs to 16 residues. Written as DNA, the CDR3 is TGTGCCACCAGCAGAGATATTTCGGGTTCGGGGCAGCCCCAGCATTTT. It is translated as CATSRDISGSGQPQHF.